The entry below describes one T cell receptor (beta chain). What it binds is not known. The table came from immunoSEQ multiplex PCR; TCRdb's copy has only in-frame clones and leaves some out. Of roughly 60,000 clones in the sample, just over 85% were seen once. The entry originates in a study of OX40 agonist ivuxolimab in advanced cancers. The study's findings and limits: Some nonresponders also had low normalized T-cell clonal expansion.

Germline loops: CDR1 SGHRS, CDR2 YFSETQ. V was clipped by 6 bases and J by 6 bases; unmatched bases: 8. This CDR3 contains 15 residues. J is TRBJ2-2 and V is TRBV5-1, with TRBD1 matching over 10 bases. This sequence originates from an adult with an advanced solid tumor such as melanoma, head and neck, liver or kidney cancer. The source material was CD4+ or CD8+ T cells sorted from blood, sampled in a trial of the OX40 agonist ivuxolimab. This chain's CDR3 is CASIEATGGPGELFF. CDR3 in DNA: TGCGCCAGCATTGAGGCGACAGGGGGCCCCGGGGAGCTGTTTTTT.